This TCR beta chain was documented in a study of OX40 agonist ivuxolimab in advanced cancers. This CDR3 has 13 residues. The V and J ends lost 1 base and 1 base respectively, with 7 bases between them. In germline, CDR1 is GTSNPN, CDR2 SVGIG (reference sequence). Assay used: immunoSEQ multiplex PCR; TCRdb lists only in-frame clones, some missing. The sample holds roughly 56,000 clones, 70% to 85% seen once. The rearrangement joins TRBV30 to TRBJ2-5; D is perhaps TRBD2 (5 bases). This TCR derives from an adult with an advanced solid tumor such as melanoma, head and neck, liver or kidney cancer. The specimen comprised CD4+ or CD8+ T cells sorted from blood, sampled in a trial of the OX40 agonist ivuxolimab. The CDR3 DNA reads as TGTGCCTGGAGTGGAGGGAGCCAAGAGACCCAGTACTTC. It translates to CAWSGGSQETQYF.